This TCR beta chain came from a study of shared clonotypes between healthy human individuals. The CDR3 length is 15 residues. Germline V lookup: CDR1 SGHTS, CDR2 YDEGEE. V lost 4 bases to trimming and J lost 4 bases; unmatched junction nucleotides: 7. Produced via immunoSEQ multiplex PCR; TCRdb's table is partial and in-frame only. Of 2 million to 2.5 million clones listed, around 95% are singletons. Broader study findings: Lower generation probabilities were found for non-shared clonotypes than for those shared by all four donors.

Remarks on this clone: What it recognizes is unknown.

The V call is TRBV5-8, the J call TRBJ2-7, with 11 bases aligning to TRBD1. Sample: naive CD4+ T cells sorted from blood. Regarding subset: CD45RA+ positively selected. This TCR derives from a man between 18 and 35 years old in good health. The CDR3 is CASSQGQGAIYEQYF. The CDR3 bases are TGTGCCAGCAGCCAAGGACAGGGGGCGATATACGAGCAGTACTTC. Combining the CDR3 with reference TRBV5-8 and TRBJ2-7 gives the whole variable domain EAGVTQSPTHLIKTRGQQATLRCSPISGHTSVYWYQQALGLGLQFLLWYDEGEERNRGNFPPRFSGRQFPNYSSELNVNALELEDSALYLCASSQGQGAIYEQYFGPGTRLTVT.